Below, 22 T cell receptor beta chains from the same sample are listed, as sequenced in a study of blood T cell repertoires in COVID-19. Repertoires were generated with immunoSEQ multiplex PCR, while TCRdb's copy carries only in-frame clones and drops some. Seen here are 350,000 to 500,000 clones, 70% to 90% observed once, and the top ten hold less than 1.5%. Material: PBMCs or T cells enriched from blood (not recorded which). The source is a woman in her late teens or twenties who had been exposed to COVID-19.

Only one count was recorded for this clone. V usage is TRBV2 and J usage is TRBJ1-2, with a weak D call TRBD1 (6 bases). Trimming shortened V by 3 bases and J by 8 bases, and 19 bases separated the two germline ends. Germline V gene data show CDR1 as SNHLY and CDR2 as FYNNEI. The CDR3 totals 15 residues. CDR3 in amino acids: CASSEQLMGARGYTF. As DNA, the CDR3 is TGTGCCAGCAGTGAGCAGCTTATGGGGGCTAGGGGCTACACCTTC.

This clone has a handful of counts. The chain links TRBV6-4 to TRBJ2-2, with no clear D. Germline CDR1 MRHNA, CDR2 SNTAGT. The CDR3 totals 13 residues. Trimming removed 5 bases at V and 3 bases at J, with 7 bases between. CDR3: CASSSEDTGELFF. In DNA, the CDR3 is TGTGCCAGCAGTTCCGAGGACACCGGGGAGCTGTTTTTT.

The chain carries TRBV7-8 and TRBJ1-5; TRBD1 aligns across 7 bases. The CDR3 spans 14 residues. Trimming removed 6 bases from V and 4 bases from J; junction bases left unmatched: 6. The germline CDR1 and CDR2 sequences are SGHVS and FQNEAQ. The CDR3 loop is CASRFRDRNQPQHF. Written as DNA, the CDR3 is TGTGCCAGCAGGTTTCGGGACAGAAATCAGCCCCAGCATTTT.

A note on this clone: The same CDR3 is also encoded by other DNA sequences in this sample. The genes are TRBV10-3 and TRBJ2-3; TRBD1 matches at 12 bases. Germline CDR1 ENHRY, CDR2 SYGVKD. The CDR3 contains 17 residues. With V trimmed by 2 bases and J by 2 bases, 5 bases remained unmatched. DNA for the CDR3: TGTGCCATCAGTGAGCCGGGACAGGGGGCGTCCACAGATACGCAGTATTTT. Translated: CAISEPGQGASTDTQYF.

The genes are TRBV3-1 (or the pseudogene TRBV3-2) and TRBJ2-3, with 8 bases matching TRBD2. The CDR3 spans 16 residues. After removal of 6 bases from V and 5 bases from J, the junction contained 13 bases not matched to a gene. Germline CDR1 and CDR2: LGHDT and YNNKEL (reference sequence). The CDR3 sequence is CASRQMRGAVLDTQYF. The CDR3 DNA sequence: TGTGCCAGCAGACAGATGCGGGGGGCCGTACTAGATACGCAGTATTTT.

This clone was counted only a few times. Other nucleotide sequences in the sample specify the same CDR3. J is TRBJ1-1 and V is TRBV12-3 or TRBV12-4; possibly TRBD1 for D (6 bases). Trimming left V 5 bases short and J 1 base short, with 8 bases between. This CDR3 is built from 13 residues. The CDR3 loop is CASSPTGNTEAFF. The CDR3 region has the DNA TGTGCCAGCAGTCCGACAGGGAACACTGAAGCTTTCTTT.

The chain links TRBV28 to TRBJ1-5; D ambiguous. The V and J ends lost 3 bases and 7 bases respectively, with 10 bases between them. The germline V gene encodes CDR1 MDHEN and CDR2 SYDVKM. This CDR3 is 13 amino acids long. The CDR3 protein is CASSLKREQPQHF. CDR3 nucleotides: TGTGCCAGCAGTTTGAAGCGGGAGCAGCCCCAGCATTTT. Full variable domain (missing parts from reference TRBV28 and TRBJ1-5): DVKVTQSSRYLVKRTGEKVFLECVQDMDHENMFWYRQDPGLGLRLIYFSYDVKMKEKGDIPEGYSVSREKKERFSLILESASTNQTSMYLCASSLKREQPQHFGDGTRLSIL.

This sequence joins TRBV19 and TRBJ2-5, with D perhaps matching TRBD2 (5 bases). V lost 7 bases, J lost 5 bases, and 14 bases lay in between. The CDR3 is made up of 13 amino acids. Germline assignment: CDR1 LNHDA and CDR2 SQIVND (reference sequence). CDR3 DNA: TGTGCCAGTACTCCGAGAGGGTCGGAGACCCAGTACTTC. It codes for CASTPRGSETQYF.

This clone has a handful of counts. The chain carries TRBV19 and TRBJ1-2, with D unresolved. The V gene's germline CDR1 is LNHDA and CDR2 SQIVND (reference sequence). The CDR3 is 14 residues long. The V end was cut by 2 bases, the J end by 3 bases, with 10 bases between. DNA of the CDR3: TGTGCCAGTAGTATAACGTTCGAGGACTATGGCTACACCTTC. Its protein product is CASSITFEDYGYTF.

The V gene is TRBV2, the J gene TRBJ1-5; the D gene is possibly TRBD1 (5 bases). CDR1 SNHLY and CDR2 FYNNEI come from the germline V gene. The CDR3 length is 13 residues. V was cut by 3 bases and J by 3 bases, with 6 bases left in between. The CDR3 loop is CASSDRDNQPQHF. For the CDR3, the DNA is TGTGCCAGCAGTGACAGGGACAATCAGCCCCAGCATTTT.

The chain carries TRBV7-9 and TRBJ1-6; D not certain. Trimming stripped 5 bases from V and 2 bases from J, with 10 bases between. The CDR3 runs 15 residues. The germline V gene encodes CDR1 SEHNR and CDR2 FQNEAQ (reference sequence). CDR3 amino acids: CASSPDGTYNSPLHF. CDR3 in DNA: TGTGCCAGCAGCCCGGACGGGACCTATAATTCACCCCTCCACTTT. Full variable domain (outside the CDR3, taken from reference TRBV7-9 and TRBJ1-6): DTGVSQNPRHKITKRGQNVTFRCDPISEHNRLYWYRQTLGQGPEFLTYFQNEAQLEKSRLLSDRFSAERPKGSFSTLEIQRTEQGDSAMYLCASSPDGTYNSPLHFGNGTRLTVT.

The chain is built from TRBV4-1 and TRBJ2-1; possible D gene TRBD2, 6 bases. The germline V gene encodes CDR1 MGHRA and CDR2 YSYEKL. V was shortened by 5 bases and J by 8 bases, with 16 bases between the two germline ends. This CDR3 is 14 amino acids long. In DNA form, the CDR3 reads TGCGCCAGCAGCACGCAACGGGAGAGGGATGAGCAGTTCTTC. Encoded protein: CASSTQRERDEQFF.

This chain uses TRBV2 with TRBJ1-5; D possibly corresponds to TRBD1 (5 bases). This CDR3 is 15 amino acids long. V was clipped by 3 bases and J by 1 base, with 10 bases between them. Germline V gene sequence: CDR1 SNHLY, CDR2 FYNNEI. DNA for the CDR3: TGTGCCAGCAGTGAGTCCAAGGGGAGCAATCAGCCCCAGCATTTT. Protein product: CASSESKGSNQPQHF.

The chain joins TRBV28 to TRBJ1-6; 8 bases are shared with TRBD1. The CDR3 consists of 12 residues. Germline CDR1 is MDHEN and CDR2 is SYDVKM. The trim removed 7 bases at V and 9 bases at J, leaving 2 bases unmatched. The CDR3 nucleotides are TGTGCCAGCACCAGGGGGCCTTCACCCCTCCACTTT. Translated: CASTRGPSPLHF.

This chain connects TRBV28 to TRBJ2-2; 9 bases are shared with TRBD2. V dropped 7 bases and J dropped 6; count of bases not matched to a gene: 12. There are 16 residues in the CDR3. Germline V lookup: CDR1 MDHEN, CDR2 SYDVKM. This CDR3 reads CASTRGSSGTAGELFF. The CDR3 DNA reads TGTGCCAGCACCCGGGGGTCTAGCGGGACAGCCGGGGAGCTGTTTTTT.

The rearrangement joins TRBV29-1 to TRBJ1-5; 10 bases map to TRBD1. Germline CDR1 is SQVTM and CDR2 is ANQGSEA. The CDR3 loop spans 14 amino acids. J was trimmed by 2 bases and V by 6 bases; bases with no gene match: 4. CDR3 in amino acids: CSVVGTGGNQPQHF. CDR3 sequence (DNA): TGCAGCGTCGTGGGGACAGGGGGCAATCAGCCCCAGCATTTT.

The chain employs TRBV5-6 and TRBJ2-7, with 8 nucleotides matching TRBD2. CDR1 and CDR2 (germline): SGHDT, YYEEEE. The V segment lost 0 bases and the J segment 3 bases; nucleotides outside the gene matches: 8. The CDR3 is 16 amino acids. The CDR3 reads CASSLERVLADYEQYF. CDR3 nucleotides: TGTGCCAGCAGCTTGGAAAGGGTACTAGCGGACTACGAGCAGTACTTC.

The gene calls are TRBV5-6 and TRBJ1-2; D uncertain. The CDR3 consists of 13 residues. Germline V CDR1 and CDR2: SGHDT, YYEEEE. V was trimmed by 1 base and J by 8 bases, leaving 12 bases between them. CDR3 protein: CASSLRGSSGYTF. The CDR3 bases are TGTGCCAGCAGCTTGCGGGGATCCTCCGGCTACACCTTC.

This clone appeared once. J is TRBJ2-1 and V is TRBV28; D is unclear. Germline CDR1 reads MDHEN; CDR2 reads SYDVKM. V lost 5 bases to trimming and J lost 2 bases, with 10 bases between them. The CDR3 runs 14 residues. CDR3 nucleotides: TGTGCCAGCAGTACCGGGTCGGCCTACAATGAGCAGTTCTTC. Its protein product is CASSTGSAYNEQFF.

CDR3 nucleotide sequence: TGTGCCTGGACCCTAGCGAGCTCCTACGAGCAGTACTTC. It codes for CAWTLASSYEQYF. The chain carries TRBV30 and TRBJ2-7; maybe TRBD2 (6 bases). V gave up 4 bases and J gave up 0 bases, with 10 bases separating them. There are 13 residues in the CDR3. CDR1 is GTSNPN, CDR2 SVGIG, per germline (reference sequence).

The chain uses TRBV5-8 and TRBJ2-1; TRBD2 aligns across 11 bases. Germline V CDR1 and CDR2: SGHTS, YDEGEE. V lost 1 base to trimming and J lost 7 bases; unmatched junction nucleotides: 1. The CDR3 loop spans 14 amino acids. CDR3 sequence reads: CASSLIAGGNEQFF. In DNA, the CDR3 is TGTGCCAGCAGCTTGATAGCGGGGGGGAATGAGCAGTTCTTC.

The CDR3 coding sequence is TGTGCCAGCAAAACTGCGACTAGCGGGAGAGGCAATGAGCAGTTCTTC. Translation gives CASKTATSGRGNEQFF. The chain couples TRBV28 to TRBJ2-1; 12 bases line up with TRBD2. V shed 7 bases and J 6 bases; nucleotides not matched to a gene: 10. The V gene's germline CDR1 is MDHEN and CDR2 SYDVKM. The CDR3 is 16 amino acids.